This T cell receptor (beta chain) was sequenced for a study of blood T cell repertoires in COVID-19. With 2 bases removed from V and 2 bases from J, the gap between germline ends came to 10 bases. CDR1 and CDR2 from the germline V gene are WSHSY and SAAADI. The CDR3 consists of 14 residues. TCRdb's table, derived via immunoSEQ multiplex PCR, lists solely in-frame clones and lacks some. The sample contains about 230,000 clones, 70% to 90% of which appear only once. The receptor comes from a man in his forties or fifties with acute or convalescent COVID-19. Sequenced input: peripheral blood. The gene calls are TRBV10-2 and TRBJ2-7; D is possibly TRBD2 (6 bases). In DNA, the CDR3 is TGCGCCAGCAGTGAGGCGGGGCTCCCCTACGAGCAGTACTTC. Protein sequence: CASSEAGLPYEQYF.